This passage covers 18 T cell receptor beta chains from one sample sequenced in a study of blood T cell repertoires in COVID-19. TCRdb keeps only in-frame clones here, not all; method: immunoSEQ multiplex PCR. Among 150,000 to 200,000 clones listed, roughly 82% were seen once. The material sequenced was PBMCs or T cells enriched from blood (not recorded which). The origin of the receptors is an older woman with acute COVID-19.

The V and J genes are TRBV27 and TRBJ1-3, with 9 bases that match TRBD1. Unmatched junction bases numbered 9, after V lost 5 bases and J lost 4 bases. Germline V lookup: CDR1 MNHEY, CDR2 SMNVEV (reference sequence). This CDR3 spans 16 amino acids. The CDR3 DNA is TGTGCCAGCAGTCCTGTAAACAGGGGGCTCGGAAACACCATATATTTT. Protein: CASSPVNRGLGNTIYF.

V is TRBV12-5 and J is TRBJ1-1; a weak D match, TRBD1 (6 bases). This CDR3 spans 14 amino acids. CDR1 LGHNT and CDR2 FRNRAP come from the germline V gene. The V gene lost 7 bases and the J gene lost 1 base, with 13 bases spanning the gap. The CDR3 nucleotides are TGTGCTAGTGTACGGGGGGCCTCGAACACTGAAGCTTTCTTT. Its translation: CASVRGASNTEAFF.

CDR3 nucleotide sequence: TGTGCCAGCAGCCTAAGGGGGACATTCGGAGGCACTGAAGCTTTCTTT. Amino acids: CASSLRGTFGGTEAFF. J is TRBJ1-1 and V is TRBV3-1 (or the pseudogene TRBV3-2); D may be TRBD1 (6 bases). The germline V gene encodes CDR1 LGHDT and CDR2 YNNKEL (reference sequence). V was clipped by 4 bases and J by 4 bases, with 19 bases between them. This CDR3 is built from 16 residues.

The chain is built from TRBV29-1 and TRBJ2-1; TRBD1 might be the D (5 bases). Looked up from germline, CDR1 is SQVTM and CDR2 is ANQGSEA. The CDR3 is 15 amino acids. Trimming stripped 4 bases from V and 0 bases from J, with 13 bases between. In DNA form, the CDR3 reads TGCAGCGTTGCCCTGGGGCCGAGCTCCTACAATGAGCAGTTCTTC. This translates into CSVALGPSSYNEQFF.

This chain uses TRBV30 with TRBJ2-7; TRBD1 might be the D (6 bases). The CDR3 runs 12 residues. Between the trimmed V and J ends, which lost 5 bases and 6 bases, there was a span of 14 bases. Per the germline V gene, CDR1 is GTSNPN and CDR2 is SVGIG (reference sequence). As DNA, the CDR3 is TGTGCCTGGGGGGTAGGGGGTCCCGAGCAGTACTTC. Its protein is CAWGVGGPEQYF. Supplemented by reference TRBV30 and TRBJ2-7, the full variable domain reads SQTIHQWPATLVQPVGSPLSLECTVEGTSNPNLYWYRQAAGRGLQLLFYSVGIGQISSEVPQNLSASRPQDRQFILSSKKLLLSDSGFYLCAWGVGGPEQYFGPGTRLTVT.

This clone appeared a single time. The chain couples TRBV6-5 to TRBJ1-2; 8 bases are shared with TRBD1. Germline lookup yields CDR1 MNHEY and CDR2 SVGAGI. The J segment lost 6 bases and the V segment lost 3 bases, leaving 6 bases of the junction unmatched. The CDR3 loop spans 14 amino acids. CDR3 nucleotides: TGTGCCAGCAGTTATGTGGCAGGGGGCGATGGCTACACCTTC. Translation: CASSYVAGGDGYTF.

This chain links TRBV2 with TRBJ1-5, with unresolved D. V lost 2 bases to trimming and J lost 4 bases, with 9 bases between them. Germline loops: CDR1 SNHLY, CDR2 FYNNEI. The CDR3 loop spans 14 amino acids. For the CDR3, the DNA is TGTGCCAGCAGTGAAATCGAGGAAAATCAGCCCCAGCATTTT. As protein: CASSEIEENQPQHF.

This chain connects TRBV4-3 to TRBJ2-2, with D perhaps matching TRBD1 (6 bases). The germline V gene has CDR1 LGHNA and CDR2 YSLEER. The CDR3 contains 14 residues. Trimming pared 4 bases from V and 7 bases from J, leaving 13 bases between. In DNA form, the CDR3 reads TGCGCCAGCAGCCGAAACACAGGGCGCGGGGAGCTGTTTTTT. This gives the protein CASSRNTGRGELFF.

The V and J genes are TRBV19 and TRBJ1-6; 8 nucleotides align to TRBD1. The CDR3 covers 14 residues. V dropped 5 bases and J dropped 7; count of bases not matched to a gene: 4. Germline V CDR1 and CDR2: LNHDA, SQIVND (reference sequence). The CDR3: CASSSDRENSPLHF. The CDR3 bases are TGTGCCAGTAGTTCGGACAGGGAAAATTCACCCCTCCACTTT.

The chain combines TRBV9 with TRBJ1-2; D is unclear. In germline, CDR1 is SGDLS, CDR2 YYNGEE. The CDR3 loop spans 14 amino acids. Trimming pared 3 bases from V and 5 bases from J, leaving 14 bases between. CDR3 loop: CASSASSNVYGYTF. The CDR3 coding sequence is TGTGCCAGCAGCGCCAGTTCAAATGTTTATGGCTACACCTTC.

The chain carries TRBV5-8 and TRBJ2-5, with 8 bases fitting TRBD2. The CDR3 runs 16 residues. Germline V gene data show CDR1 as SGHTS and CDR2 as YDEGEE. J gave up 5 bases and V 2 bases, and 11 bases lay outside the gene matches. The CDR3 DNA sequence: TGTGCCAGCAGCTTCCGGTCCGGGACTAGGGGTGAGACCCAGTACTTC. Protein: CASSFRSGTRGETQYF.

The chain joins TRBV3-1 (or the pseudogene TRBV3-2) to TRBJ1-1, with D possibly TRBD1 on 5 matching bases. CDR3 size: 12 residues. Germline V gene data show CDR1 as LGHDT and CDR2 as YNNKEL (reference sequence). Trimming cost V 1 base and J 10 bases, with 10 bases left between them. CDR3 coding DNA: TGTGCCAGCAGCCAAGGGGGAGGGGTAGCTTTCTTT. Residues: CASSQGGGVAFF.

The chain has TRBV7-2 and TRBJ1-4; TRBD1 might be the D (5 bases). Trimming pared 1 base from V and 7 bases from J, leaving 13 bases between. CDR1 is SGHTA, CDR2 FQGNSA, per germline. This CDR3 spans 15 amino acids. The CDR3 loop reads CASSLVSGGTEKLFF. In DNA form, the CDR3 reads TGTGCCAGCAGCTTAGTGAGCGGGGGAACTGAAAAACTGTTTTTT.

The chain joins TRBV11-2 to TRBJ2-7, with 9 nucleotides matching TRBD2. The germline V gene encodes CDR1 SGHAT and CDR2 FQNNGV. V shed 2 bases, J shed 4 bases, and the junction held 6 bases outside the gene matches. This CDR3 comprises 15 residues. CDR3 sequence reads: CASSLLPSGDYEQYF. The CDR3 DNA is TGTGCCAGCAGCTTACTCCCTAGCGGGGATTACGAGCAGTACTTC.

The chain joins TRBV11-2 to TRBJ2-5; 8 nucleotides agree with TRBD1. Unmatched junction bases numbered 8, after V lost 4 bases and J lost 4 bases. CDR1 and CDR2 from the germline V gene are SGHAT and FQNNGV. The CDR3 has 15 residues. The CDR3 spells CASSSDRGLRETQYF. CDR3 nucleotide sequence: TGTGCCAGCAGCTCCGACAGGGGACTTCGAGAGACCCAGTACTTC.

This clone was found a few times. The rearrangement uses TRBV7-2 and TRBJ1-4, with 9 bases fitting TRBD1. Germline V gene lookup returns CDR1 SGHTA and CDR2 FQGNSA. V shed 5 bases, J shed 7 bases, and the junction held 2 bases outside the gene matches. The CDR3 is 13 amino acids. The CDR3 nucleotides read TGTGCCAGCAGCAAGACAGGGGGTGAAAAACTGTTTTTT. Protein: CASSKTGGEKLFF.

The chain has TRBV4-3 and TRBJ2-1; TRBD2 matches at 11 bases. The CDR3 loop spans 16 amino acids. Trimming cost V 0 bases and J 3 bases; bases outside gene matches: 1. Germline assignment: CDR1 LGHNA and CDR2 YSLEER. CDR3 sequence: CASSQEGLADYNEQFF. In DNA, the CDR3 is TGCGCCAGCAGCCAAGAGGGACTAGCGGACTACAATGAGCAGTTCTTC.

This clone occurred once. This chain uses TRBV7-9 with TRBJ1-1; no clear D gene. CDR3 length: 16 residues. The V end lost 3 bases, the J end lost 6 bases, and 20 bases lay between the germline ends. Germline V gene lookup returns CDR1 SEHNR and CDR2 FQNEAQ (reference sequence). In DNA form, the CDR3 reads TGTGCCAGCAGCTTCGGGTCAATAATGGCCGTGGCTGAAGCTTTCTTT. Amino acid sequence: CASSFGSIMAVAEAFF.